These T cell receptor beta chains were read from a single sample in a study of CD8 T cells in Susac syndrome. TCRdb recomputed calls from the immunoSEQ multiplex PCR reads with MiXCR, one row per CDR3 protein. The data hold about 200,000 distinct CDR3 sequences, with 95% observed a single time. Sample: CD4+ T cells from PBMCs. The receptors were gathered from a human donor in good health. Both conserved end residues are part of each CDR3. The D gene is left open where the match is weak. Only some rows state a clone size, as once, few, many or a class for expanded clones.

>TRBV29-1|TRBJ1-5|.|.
CSARADSNQPQHF
TGCAGCGCGAGGGCAGATAGCAATCAGCCCCAGCATTTT
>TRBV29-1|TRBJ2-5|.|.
CSVEVLFAQYF
TGCAGCGTTGAAGTCCTGTTTGCCCAGTACTTC
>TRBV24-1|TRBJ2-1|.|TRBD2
CATSDGLTSGGNEQFF
TGTGCCACCAGTGACGGGTTGACTAGCGGGGGCAATGAGCAGTTCTTC
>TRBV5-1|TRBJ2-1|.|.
CASSLNSDNEQFF
TGCGCCAGCAGCTTAAACAGTGACAATGAGCAGTTCTTC
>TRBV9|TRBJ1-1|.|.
CASSVVAGVNTEAFF
TGTGCCAGCAGCGTAGTGGCAGGGGTTAACACTGAAGCTTTCTTT
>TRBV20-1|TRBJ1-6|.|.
CSARDRANSPLHF
TGCAGTGCTAGAGATAGGGCAAATTCACCCCTCCACTTT
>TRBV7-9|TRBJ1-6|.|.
CASSLYSDNSPLHF
TGTGCCAGCAGCTTATACAGCGATAATTCACCCCTCCACTTT
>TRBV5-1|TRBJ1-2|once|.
CASSLAGGPQGYGYTF
TGCGCCAGCAGCTTGGCCGGGGGCCCACAGGGCTATGGCTACACCTTC
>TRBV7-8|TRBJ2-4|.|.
CASSSGQGRQGQNIQYF
TGTGCCAGCAGCTCGGGACAAGGCCGGCAAGGCCAAAACATTCAGTACTTC
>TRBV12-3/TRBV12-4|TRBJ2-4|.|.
CASSFLSASPYF
TGTGCCAGCAGTTTTTTATCGGCTAGCCCGTACTTC
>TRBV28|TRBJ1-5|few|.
CASSRWQGNQPQHF
TGTGCCAGCAGTAGGTGGCAGGGCAATCAGCCCCAGCATTTT
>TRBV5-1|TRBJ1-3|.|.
CASSLEGTGRGGNTIYF
TGCGCCAGCAGCTTGGAAGGTACGGGGAGAGGTGGAAACACCATATATTTT
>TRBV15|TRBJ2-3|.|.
CATSRDKVQVGTDTQYF
TGTGCCACCAGCCGCGACAAGGTACAAGTGGGCACAGATACGCAGTATTTT
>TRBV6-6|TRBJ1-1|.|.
CASSYSGTVLAEAFF
TGTGCCAGCAGTTACTCAGGGACGGTCCTCGCTGAAGCTTTCTTT
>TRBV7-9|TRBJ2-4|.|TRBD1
CASSLLRSTGTARNIQYF
TGTGCCAGCAGCTTGCTCCGTTCGACCGGGACAGCGAGGAACATTCAGTACTTC
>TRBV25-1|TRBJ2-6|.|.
CASSGYTGTETGANVLTF
TGTGCCAGCAGTGGATACACCGGGACGGAGACTGGGGCCAACGTCCTGACTTTC
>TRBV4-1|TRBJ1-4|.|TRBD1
CASSQRDRRTEKLFF
TGCGCCAGCAGCCAGAGGGACAGGCGAACTGAAAAACTGTTTTTT
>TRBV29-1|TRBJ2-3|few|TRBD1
CSVEGQGEGTDTQYF
TGCAGCGTTGAAGGGCAGGGGGAAGGGACAGATACGCAGTATTTT
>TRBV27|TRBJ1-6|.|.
CASTPNPGRALHF
TGTGCCAGCACCCCCAACCCTGGGCGGGCCCTCCACTTT
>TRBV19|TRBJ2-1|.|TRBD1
CASSPGTGGSYNEQFF
TGTGCCAGTAGTCCAGGGACAGGGGGCTCCTACAATGAGCAGTTCTTC
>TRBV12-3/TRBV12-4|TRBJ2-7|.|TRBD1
CASSSTGGITYEQYF
TGTGCCAGCAGCTCAACAGGGGGAATTACTTACGAGCAGTACTTC
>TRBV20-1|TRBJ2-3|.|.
CSAEKRGAPTDTQYF
TGCAGTGCGGAAAAGAGGGGGGCCCCCACAGATACGCAGTATTTT
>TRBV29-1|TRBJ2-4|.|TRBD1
CSVGTGDIQYF
TGCAGCGTTGGGACAGGGGACATTCAGTACTTC
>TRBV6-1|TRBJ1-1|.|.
CASSPDVLTEAFF
TGTGCCAGCAGTCCGGACGTACTAACTGAAGCTTTCTTT
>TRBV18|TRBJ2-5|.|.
CASSLTEQETQYF
TGTGCCAGCTCACTGACAGAGCAAGAGACCCAGTACTTC
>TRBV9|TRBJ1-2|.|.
CASSPVASGNYGYTF
TGTGCCAGCAGCCCAGTAGCTTCAGGGAACTATGGCTACACCTTC
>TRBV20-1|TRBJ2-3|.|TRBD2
CSAGGGFTDTQYF
TGCAGTGCCGGCGGGGGGTTTACAGATACGCAGTATTTT
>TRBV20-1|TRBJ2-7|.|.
CSARVGTTYEQYF
TGCAGTGCTAGAGTTGGGACCACCTACGAGCAGTACTTC
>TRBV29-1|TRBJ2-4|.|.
CSVELGANGIQYF
TGCAGCGTTGAATTGGGCGCAAACGGCATTCAGTACTTC
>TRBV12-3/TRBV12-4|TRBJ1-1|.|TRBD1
CASSPVGQGVRGTEAFF
TGTGCCAGCAGTCCGGTCGGACAGGGCGTAAGGGGCACTGAAGCTTTCTTT
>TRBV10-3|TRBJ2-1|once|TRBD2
CAISDPSDTTSGSFNEQFF
TGTGCCATCAGCGACCCTAGTGACACTACTAGCGGGAGCTTCAATGAGCAGTTCTTC
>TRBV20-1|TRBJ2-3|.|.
CSALLAEGTQYF
TGCAGTGCCCTATTAGCGGAAGGTACGCAGTATTTT
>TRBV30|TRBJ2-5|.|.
CAWTRTLSARETQYF
TGTGCCTGGACCCGGACACTATCTGCTCGGGAGACCCAGTACTTC
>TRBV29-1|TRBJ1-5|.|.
CSVAAEPGSMGSQPQHF
TGCAGCGTGGCAGCAGAGCCGGGGTCTATGGGGAGCCAGCCCCAGCATTTT
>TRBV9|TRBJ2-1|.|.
CASSPWGYEQFF
TGTGCCAGCAGCCCCTGGGGTTATGAGCAGTTCTTC
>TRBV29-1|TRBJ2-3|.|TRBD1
CSADRTGGTDTQYF
TGCAGCGCCGATAGGACAGGGGGCACAGATACGCAGTATTTT
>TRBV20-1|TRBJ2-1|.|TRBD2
CSAREARLAGAHEQFF
TGCAGTGCTAGAGAAGCAAGACTAGCGGGAGCACATGAGCAGTTCTTC
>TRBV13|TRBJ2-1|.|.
CASRVGENYNEQFF
TGTGCCAGCAGAGTAGGAGAGAACTACAATGAGCAGTTCTTC
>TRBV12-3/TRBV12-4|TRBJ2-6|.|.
CASSSTGPGANVLTF
TGTGCCAGCAGTTCCACAGGGCCTGGGGCCAACGTCCTGACTTTC
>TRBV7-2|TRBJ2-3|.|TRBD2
CASSPGLDADTQYF
TGTGCCAGCAGCCCGGGACTAGACGCAGATACGCAGTATTTT